One sample yielded the 27 T cell receptor beta chains listed below, sequenced in a study of CD8 T cells in Susac syndrome. The RNA, roughly 0.5 to 1 ug, was put through reverse transcription using random hexamers. One entry per CDR3 protein, called by TCRdb with MiXCR from the immunoSEQ multiplex PCR reads. This table holds 200,000 to 250,000 distinct CDR3 sequences, 92% found once. Source material: CD8+ T cells from PBMCs. The receptors derive from a human donor with multiple sclerosis.

This chain joins TRBV5-4 and TRBJ2-3, with D uncertain. V lost 4 bases to trimming and J lost 2 bases, with 11 bases between them. The CDR3 sequence is 14 residues long. CDR1 is SGHNT and CDR2 is YYREEE in the germline V gene (reference sequence). The CDR3 loop is CASSQKSPTDTQYF. Here the CDR3 DNA reads TGTGCCAGCAGCCAAAAAAGTCCCACAGATACGCAGTATTTT.

This chain joins TRBV9 and TRBJ2-7, with 9 bases fitting TRBD1. Per germline, CDR1 SGDLS and CDR2 YYNGEE. This CDR3 is 12 amino acids long. Trimming removed 9 bases from V and 3 bases from J; junction bases left unmatched: 4. Written as DNA, the CDR3 is TGTGCCAACGGGACAGGGAGCTACGAGCAGTACTTC. It specifies CANGTGSYEQYF.

V gene TRBV5-6 combines with J gene TRBJ1-2; TRBD1 agrees at 9 bases. V gave up 6 bases and J gave up 8 bases; unmatched junction bases: 14. Germline lookup yields CDR1 SGHDT and CDR2 YYEEEE. The length of the CDR3 is 15 residues. CDR3 DNA: TGTGCCAGCACCCCTAACTGGGGACAGGGTGTAGGCTACACCTTC. This codes for CASTPNWGQGVGYTF. Combining the CDR3 with reference TRBV5-6 and TRBJ1-2 gives the whole variable domain DAGVTQSPTHLIKTRGQQVTLRCSPKSGHDTVSWYQQALGQGPQFIFQYYEEEERQRGNFPDRFSGHQFPNYSSELNVNALLLGDSALYLCASTPNWGQGVGYTFGSGTRLTVV.

The CDR3 nucleotides read TGTGCCAGCAGTTCTCCCGACGAGCTCTCTGGGGCCAACGTCCTGACTTTC. Encoded protein: CASSSPDELSGANVLTF. V and J are TRBV6-5 and TRBJ2-6; no reliable D call. This CDR3 is built from 17 residues. Germline loops: CDR1 MNHEY, CDR2 SVGAGI. Deletions cut 4 bases from V and 0 bases from J, with 13 bases between.

The V call is TRBV11-1, the J call TRBJ2-1; TRBD2 is a possible D gene (6 bases). CDR3 length: 15 amino acids. Looked up from germline, CDR1 is SGHAT and CDR2 is FQDESV (reference sequence). Trimming removed 1 base at V and 7 bases at J, with 14 bases between. The CDR3 sequence: CASSLVEGLRNEQFF. The CDR3 DNA reads as TGTGCCAGCAGCTTAGTGGAGGGGCTGAGGAATGAGCAGTTCTTC. Together with reference TRBV11-1 and TRBJ2-1, the CDR3 gives the full variable domain: EAEVAQSPRYKITEKSQAVAFWCDPISGHATLYWYRQILGQGPELLVQFQDESVVDDSQLPKDRFSAERLKGVDSTLKIQPAELGDSAMYLCASSLVEGLRNEQFFGPGTRLTVL.

V gene TRBV9 combines with J gene TRBJ1-2, with no clear D. V was clipped by 0 bases and J by 7 bases, with 10 bases between them. Germline values: CDR1 SGDLS, CDR2 YYNGEE. The CDR3 covers 13 residues. CDR3 nucleotide sequence: TGTGCCAGCAGCGTAGCCTTGTTGGGTGGCTACACCTTC. Amino acid sequence: CASSVALLGGYTF.

CDR3 DNA: TGTGCCAGCAGTTACGGGTACCCTAGGACTAGCGCCTCGGGGGAGACCCAGTACTTC. Protein: CASSYGYPRTSASGETQYF. V and J are TRBV6-2 or TRBV6-3 and TRBJ2-5, with 9 bases matching TRBD2. The V gene's germline CDR1 is MNHEY and CDR2 SVGEGT. V gave up 2 bases and J gave up 5 bases; unmatched junction bases: 18. The CDR3 is 19 amino acids.

The V and J genes are TRBV30 and TRBJ2-1, with 10 nucleotides matching TRBD2. V dropped 8 bases and J dropped 7; count of bases not matched to a gene: 8. In germline, CDR1 is GTSNPN, CDR2 SVGIG (reference sequence). The CDR3 extends over 13 amino acids. The CDR3 is CARAGGPGNEQFF. DNA of the CDR3: TGTGCCAGAGCGGGGGGGCCGGGTAATGAGCAGTTCTTC.

The chain has TRBV7-6 and TRBJ2-2; either TRBD1 or TRBD2 may fit D (6 bases each). V was cut by 11 bases and J by 6 bases, with 13 bases left in between. Per germline, CDR1 SGHVS and CDR2 FNYEAQ. There are 12 residues in the CDR3. Here the CDR3 reads CAGSGAAGELFF. CDR3 DNA sequence: TGTGCCGGATCGGGGGCGGCCGGGGAGCTGTTTTTT.

The chain recombines TRBV5-6 with TRBJ2-1; D unresolved. Trimming took 4 bases from V and 9 from J, leaving 11 bases between them. Germline V lookup: CDR1 SGHDT, CDR2 YYEEEE. This CDR3 is 12 amino acids long. The CDR3 DNA sequence: TGTGCCAGCAGCCCCGGACCACGTGAGCAGTTCTTC. Protein sequence: CASSPGPREQFF.

J is TRBJ2-7 and V is TRBV11-1; 7 nucleotides match TRBD2. This CDR3 is built from 15 residues. Germline lookup yields CDR1 SGHAT and CDR2 FQDESV (reference sequence). Unmatched junction bases numbered 6, after V lost 2 bases and J lost 2 bases. The CDR3 sequence: CASSLLRGTPYEQYF. CDR3 nucleotide sequence: TGTGCCAGCAGCTTATTGCGGGGGACCCCCTACGAGCAGTACTTC.

This clonotype came up a few times. This chain joins TRBV19 and TRBJ1-5, with 10 bases matching TRBD1. Germline V CDR1 and CDR2: LNHDA, SQIVND (reference sequence). Germline trimming cut 5 bases from V and 5 bases from J; bases unmatched to any gene: 6. The CDR3 extends over 15 amino acids. The CDR3 DNA reads TGTGCCAGTAGTGTGGGACAGGGGTTGGATCAGCCCCAGCATTTT. Its translation is CASSVGQGLDQPQHF.

The chain has TRBV5-6 and TRBJ2-7; D uncertain. The CDR3 length is 15 residues. Germline lookup yields CDR1 SGHDT and CDR2 YYEEEE. V lost 1 base to trimming and J lost 0 bases, with 11 bases between them. The CDR3 DNA reads as TGTGCCAGCAGCTTGTCTCCGGGCCCCTCCTACGAGCAGTACTTC. Protein product: CASSLSPGPSYEQYF.

This clonotype was detected a few times. The J gene is TRBJ2-5, the V gene TRBV3-1; 13 bases fit TRBD2. This CDR3 region has 15 residues. V shed 3 bases, J shed 3 bases, and the junction held 1 base outside the gene matches. The V gene's germline CDR1 is LGHDT and CDR2 YNNKEL (reference sequence). The CDR3 protein is CASSQGTSGEETQYF. CDR3 DNA: TGTGCCAGCAGCCAGGGGACTAGCGGGGAAGAGACCCAGTACTTC.

The chain uses TRBV25-1 and TRBJ1-4; D may be TRBD1 (5 bases). CDR3 length: 16 amino acids. Germline V lookup: CDR1 MGHDK, CDR2 SYGVNS. Trimming took 3 bases from V and 8 from J, leaving 19 bases between them. In nucleotides, the CDR3 is TGTGCCAGCAGTGACCCGGACAATCTGGGAAAGGAAAAACTGTTTTTT. This encodes CASSDPDNLGKEKLFF.

V gene TRBV6-6 combines with J gene TRBJ2-6; the D is unclear. The CDR3 is 16 residues long. Trimming stripped 4 bases from V and 2 bases from J, with 12 bases between. The germline V gene has CDR1 MNHNY and CDR2 SVGAGI (reference sequence). CDR3 in DNA: TGTGCCAGCAGTTGGGCCTACACCACTGGGGCCAACGTCCTGACTTTC. Amino acid sequence: CASSWAYTTGANVLTF.

The chain couples TRBV2 to TRBJ2-5; unclear D gene. This CDR3 spans 15 amino acids. The V gene's germline CDR1 is SNHLY and CDR2 FYNNEI. The V gene lost 2 bases and the J gene lost 5 bases, with 15 bases spanning the gap. The CDR3 protein is CASSESVRTRETQYF. The DNA for the CDR3 is TGTGCCAGCAGTGAATCCGTGAGGACGCGGGAGACCCAGTACTTC.

The chain employs TRBV2 and TRBJ2-1; D unresolved. Looked up from germline, CDR1 is SNHLY and CDR2 is FYNNEI. V lost 4 bases to trimming and J lost 4 bases, with 11 bases between them. This CDR3 contains 14 residues. The CDR3 DNA reads as TGTGCCAGCAGTGTTGGGCTTATATACAATGAGCAGTTCTTC. This sequence encodes CASSVGLIYNEQFF.

V and J are TRBV19 and TRBJ2-5; 11 nucleotides agree with TRBD2. Germline lookup yields CDR1 LNHDA and CDR2 SQIVND (reference sequence). This CDR3 region has 16 residues. The ends lost 5 bases at V and 2 bases at J; junction bases unmatched: 7. CDR3 DNA sequence: TGTGCCAGTAGTGGGTCACTAGCGGGGGAACAAGAGACCCAGTACTTC. This gives the protein CASSGSLAGEQETQYF.

V is TRBV29-1 and J is TRBJ2-1; 7 positions match TRBD2. The CDR3 extends over 14 amino acids. The germline V gene encodes CDR1 SQVTM and CDR2 ANQGSEA. The V gene end was trimmed by 4 bases and the J gene end by 2 bases; junction bases not matched to a gene: 5. CDR3 sequence reads: CSVVASGTYNEQFF. The CDR3 DNA is TGCAGCGTTGTGGCTAGCGGAACCTACAATGAGCAGTTCTTC.

The chain carries TRBV2 and TRBJ2-5, with D unclear. With 8 bases removed from V and 0 bases from J, the gap between germline ends came to 10 bases. The germline CDR1 and CDR2 sequences are SNHLY and FYNNEI. The CDR3 has 13 amino acids. For the CDR3, the DNA is TGTGCCAGCTTCACTGACAACCAAGAGACCCAGTACTTC. Protein: CASFTDNQETQYF. Combining the CDR3 with reference TRBV2 and TRBJ2-5 gives the whole variable domain EPEVTQTPSHQVTQMGQEVILRCVPISNHLYFYWYRQILGQKVEFLVSFYNNEISEKSEIFDDQFSVERPDGSNFTLKIRSTKLEDSAMYFCASFTDNQETQYFGPGTRLLVL.

The gene calls are TRBV30 and TRBJ2-7; D is unclear. Germline V gene sequence: CDR1 GTSNPN, CDR2 SVGIG (reference sequence). The CDR3 is 11 amino acids. V lost 2 bases and J lost 3, with 5 bases in between. CDR3 in amino acids: CAWSLDYEQYF. DNA of the CDR3: TGTGCCTGGAGTTTGGACTACGAGCAGTACTTC. The whole variable domain, remainder taken from reference TRBV30 and TRBJ2-7, is SQTIHQWPATLVQPVGSPLSLECTVEGTSNPNLYWYRQAAGRGLQLLFYSVGIGQISSEVPQNLSASRPQDRQFILSSKKLLLSDSGFYLCAWSLDYEQYFGPGTRLTVT.

This sequence joins TRBV7-9 and TRBJ1-5, with 8 bases aligning to TRBD1. This CDR3 is 15 amino acids long. The germline gives CDR1 SEHNR, CDR2 FQNEAQ (reference sequence). Trimming cost V 4 bases and J 4 bases; bases outside gene matches: 6. CDR3 amino acids: CASSSGGLVNQPQHF. As DNA, the CDR3 is TGTGCCAGCAGCTCAGGGGGCTTGGTGAATCAGCCCCAGCATTTT.

This chain links TRBV6-6 with TRBJ2-1; D gene unclear. V lost 3 bases and J 7 bases, leaving 7 bases between the germline ends. The CDR3 totals 12 residues. CDR1 MNHNY and CDR2 SVGAGI come from the germline V gene (reference sequence). The CDR3 region has the DNA TGTGCCAGCAGTTATCTCCGAAATGAGCAGTTCTTC. Amino acids: CASSYLRNEQFF.

In its sample, this clonotype was seen once. This chain uses TRBV19 with TRBJ2-7, with TRBD1 matching over 9 bases. After removal of 1 base from V and 0 bases from J, the junction contained 7 bases not matched to a gene. The CDR3 is 17 residues long. CDR1 and CDR2 from the germline V gene are LNHDA and SQIVND (reference sequence). CDR3 DNA sequence: TGTGCCAGTAGTATAGTCGGGACAGGGAAGACCTCCTACGAGCAGTACTTC. Its protein product is CASSIVGTGKTSYEQYF.

This chain connects TRBV7-6 to TRBJ2-3, with TRBD2 matching over 7 bases. The CDR3 consists of 15 residues. Germline V gene data show CDR1 as SGHVS and CDR2 as FNYEAQ. Trimming took 3 bases from V and 6 from J; bases not matched to a gene: 9. The CDR3 coding sequence is TGTGCCAGCAGCTTGGTGGGAGGGGTCGGCGATACGCAGTATTTT. Its protein product is CASSLVGGVGDTQYF.

This chain uses TRBV4-1 with TRBJ1-1; D gene unclear. CDR3 length: 13 residues. V was pared by 5 bases and J by 0 bases, with 7 bases between. The germline V gene has CDR1 MGHRA and CDR2 YSYEKL. The CDR3 reads CASSNEVNTEAFF. The CDR3 region has the DNA TGCGCCAGCAGCAACGAGGTGAACACTGAAGCTTTCTTT.